Each of the 31 T cell receptor beta chains below was sequenced from the same sample in a study of blood T cell repertoires in COVID-19. The assay was immunoSEQ multiplex PCR, and TCRdb's table has in-frame clones only and misses some. The data hold 180,000 or so clones, with 84% observed a single time. Input material: PBMCs or T cells enriched from blood (not recorded which). These receptors were obtained from a man aged 35 to 55 who had recovered from COVID-19.

This rearrangement joins TRBV6-5 to TRBJ2-4, with 12 bases aligning to TRBD2. The CDR3 loop spans 13 amino acids. The V and J ends lost 8 bases and 12 bases, in that order; junction bases with no gene match: 8. The V gene's germline CDR1 is MNHEY and CDR2 SVGAGI. In nucleotides, the CDR3 is TGTGCCAGCCAGGGCACTAGCGGGGGGCCTCAGTACTTC. Protein: CASQGTSGGPQYF.

In regard to this clone: Germline and junction disagree at one end, which may indicate a read error. The V and J genes are TRBV19 and TRBJ1-2; D is perhaps TRBD1 (6 bases). This CDR3 is 14 amino acids long. Germline values: CDR1 LNHDA, CDR2 SQIVND (reference sequence). This CDR3 reads CASSIAQRTALPRF. The CDR3 nucleotides read TGTGCCAGTAGTATAGCCCAGAGGACAGCGCTTCCCCGCTTC.

CDR3: CASRYSGGGYEQYF. In DNA, the CDR3 is TGTGCCAGCAGGTATAGCGGGGGGGGATACGAGCAGTACTTC. The chain uses TRBV28 and TRBJ2-7; TRBD2 matches 11 bases. The CDR3 sequence is 14 residues long. V dropped 6 bases and J dropped 4; count of bases not matched to a gene: 5. Germline V gene data show CDR1 as MDHEN and CDR2 as SYDVKM.

The gene calls are TRBV3-1 (or the pseudogene TRBV3-2) and TRBJ1-5; TRBD1 might be the D (5 bases). Germline CDR1 LGHDT, CDR2 YNNKEL (reference sequence). Trimming took off 0 bases at V and 12 bases at J, with 15 bases between the two ends. This CDR3 is built from 14 residues. The CDR3 bases are TGTGCCAGCAGCCAAGACAGGGCGGGAAGGGGCCAGCATTTT. Its translation: CASSQDRAGRGQHF.

This clone turned up a few times. V and J are TRBV4-1 and TRBJ2-7; no clear D. This CDR3 has 13 residues. V was pared by 1 base and J by 7 bases, with 11 bases between. The V gene's germline CDR1 is MGHRA and CDR2 YSYEKL. CDR3 bases: TGCGCCAGCAGCCAAGTAACCCACGGGGAGCAGTACTTC. It is translated as CASSQVTHGEQYF.

This chain uses TRBV10-3 with TRBJ1-4, with a possible D match to TRBD1 (6 bases). The V gene's germline CDR1 is ENHRY and CDR2 SYGVKD. This CDR3 spans 15 amino acids. V was cut by 11 bases and J by 3 bases, with 19 bases left in between. Here the CDR3 reads CAAKAGGAANEKLFF. The CDR3 nucleotides read TGTGCCGCCAAGGCGGGGGGCGCAGCTAATGAAAAACTGTTTTTT.

This clone was observed once. The chain links TRBV29-1 to TRBJ1-1; D is unclear. Trimming removed 4 bases at V and 4 bases at J, with 4 bases between. CDR3 length: 10 amino acids. Germline CDR1 is SQVTM and CDR2 is ANQGSEA. The DNA for the CDR3 is TGCAGCGTTGCCAGCACTGAAGCTTTCTTT. This codes for CSVASTEAFF.

The CDR3 spells CSVRLVSGTSVTGELFF. The DNA for the CDR3 is TGCAGCGTGAGACTAGTCTCCGGGACTAGCGTGACCGGGGAGCTGTTTTTT. The chain joins TRBV29-1 to TRBJ2-2; 10 nucleotides agree with TRBD2. The ends lost 6 bases at V and 5 bases at J; junction bases unmatched: 15. Per germline, CDR1 SQVTM and CDR2 ANQGSEA. The CDR3 spans 17 residues.

This sequence joins TRBV24-1 and TRBJ2-3, with 8 bases fitting TRBD2. CDR3 size: 14 residues. Germline V gene sequence: CDR1 KGHDR, CDR2 SFDVKD. Germline trimming cut 9 bases from V and 6 bases from J; bases unmatched to any gene: 10. The DNA for the CDR3 is TGTGCCACCCGTTCCAGCGGGGGTGGGGATACGCAGTATTTT. It translates to CATRSSGGGDTQYF.

The chain combines TRBV5-1 with TRBJ1-1, with D unresolved. The V gene's germline CDR1 is SGHRS and CDR2 YFSETQ. The CDR3 extends over 12 amino acids. V was trimmed by 4 bases and J by 9 bases, leaving 13 bases between them. This chain's CDR3 is CASSTGGEKAFF. Here the CDR3 DNA reads TGCGCCAGCAGCACTGGTGGGGAGAAAGCTTTCTTT.

The chain has TRBV28 and TRBJ2-4; D call uncertain. The CDR3 runs to 14 residues. With 8 bases removed from V and 0 bases from J, the gap between germline ends came to 11 bases. The germline gives CDR1 MDHEN, CDR2 SYDVKM. The CDR3 spells CASEPALAKNIQYF. The CDR3 DNA reads as TGTGCCAGCGAACCAGCGTTAGCCAAAAACATTCAGTACTTC.

The V and J genes are TRBV5-5 and TRBJ1-5; 7 bases map to TRBD1. The CDR3 spans 13 residues. Germline CDR1 and CDR2: SGHKS and YYEKEE (reference sequence). Trimming took 4 bases from V and 7 from J; bases not matched to a gene: 5. The CDR3 here is CASSRTGDQPQHF. DNA of the CDR3: TGTGCCAGCAGCCGCACAGGGGACCAGCCCCAGCATTTT. Using reference TRBV5-5 and TRBJ1-5 for the parts outside the CDR3, the full variable domain is DAGVTQSPTHLIKTRGQQVTLRCSPISGHKSVSWYQQVLGQGPQFIFQYYEKEERGRGNFPDRFSARQFPNYSSELNVNALLLGDSALYLCASSRTGDQPQHFGDGTRLSIL.

The V and J genes are TRBV5-6 and TRBJ2-2; 10 bases fit TRBD1. The germline V gene has CDR1 SGHDT and CDR2 YYEEEE. V dropped 4 bases and J dropped 3; count of bases not matched to a gene: 6. This CDR3 region has 16 residues. CDR3 in amino acids: CASSLGTGAYTGELFF. CDR3 DNA sequence: TGTGCCAGCAGCCTAGGGACAGGGGCATACACCGGGGAGCTGTTTTTT. The full variable domain, with the rest looked up from reference TRBV5-6 and TRBJ2-2, is DAGVTQSPTHLIKTRGQQVTLRCSPKSGHDTVSWYQQALGQGPQFIFQYYEEEERQRGNFPDRFSGHQFPNYSSELNVNALLLGDSALYLCASSLGTGAYTGELFFGEGSRLTVL.

The table lists this clone with many counts. The V call is TRBV7-9, the J call TRBJ2-6; 9 bases are a match to TRBD1. The V and J ends lost 5 bases and 2 bases, in that order; junction bases with no gene match: 4. CDR1 is SEHNR, CDR2 FQNEAQ, per germline (reference sequence). The CDR3 extends over 16 amino acids. The chain's CDR3 is CASSLHRGPGANVLTF. As DNA, the CDR3 is TGTGCCAGCAGCCTCCACAGGGGGCCTGGGGCCAACGTCCTGACTTTC.

The V and J genes are TRBV15 and TRBJ1-2; D may be TRBD1 (5 bases). Germline CDR1 reads LNHNV; CDR2 reads YYDKDF (reference sequence). The V end lost 5 bases, the J end lost 4 bases, and 17 bases lay between the germline ends. CDR3 size: 15 residues. This chain's CDR3 is CATSYGGIGGYGYTF. In DNA, the CDR3 is TGTGCCACCAGCTACGGGGGGATAGGAGGCTATGGCTACACCTTC.

Only one count was recorded for this clone. The chain couples TRBV7-2 to TRBJ2-5, with D perhaps TRBD2 (5 bases). The ends were cut back, 2 bases at V and 0 bases at J, with 10 bases in the middle. CDR1 is SGHTA and CDR2 is FQGNSA in the germline V gene. CDR3 length: 15 amino acids. CDR3 sequence (DNA): TGTGCCAGCAGCTTAATAGGACTGTACCAAGAGACCCAGTACTTC. Its protein product is CASSLIGLYQETQYF. Full variable domain (rest looked up from reference TRBV7-2 and TRBJ2-5): GAGVSQSPSNKVTEKGKDVELRCDPISGHTALYWYRQSLGQGLEFLIYFQGNSAPDKSGLPSDRFSAERTGGSVSTLTIQRTQQEDSAVYLCASSLIGLYQETQYFGPGTRLLVL.

The genes are TRBV28 and TRBJ2-3, with TRBD2 matching 8 bases. Germline CDR1 reads MDHEN; CDR2 reads SYDVKM. Trimming took 2 bases from V and 0 from J; bases not matched to a gene: 1. The CDR3 consists of 15 residues. CDR3 residues: CASSLAGGSTDTQYF. CDR3 nucleotide sequence: TGTGCCAGCAGTTTAGCGGGGGGCAGCACAGATACGCAGTATTTT.

The genes are TRBV28 and TRBJ2-7; tentatively, D is TRBD1 (6 bases). Per germline, CDR1 MDHEN and CDR2 SYDVKM. V gave up 6 bases and J gave up 3 bases, with 15 bases separating them. CDR3 length: 14 amino acids. Written as DNA, the CDR3 is TGTGCCAGCAGGGCGACAGGAGAAATCTACGAGCAGTACTTC. Amino acids: CASRATGEIYEQYF.

The chain is built from TRBV7-2 and TRBJ2-7; 7 positions match TRBD1. This CDR3 comprises 15 residues. Germline-derived CDR1 and CDR2 are SGHTA and FQGNSA. Unmatched junction bases numbered 4, after V lost 2 bases and J lost 0 bases. The CDR3 DNA follows: TGTGCCAGCAGCTTATACAGGGGAACCTCCTACGAGCAGTACTTC. It yields the protein CASSLYRGTSYEQYF.

The chain employs TRBV11-3 and TRBJ2-5; 8 bases match TRBD1. The CDR3 has 14 residues. Germline lookup yields CDR1 SGHNT and CDR2 YENEEA. Unmatched junction bases numbered 3, after V lost 2 bases and J lost 4 bases. This CDR3 is CASSLPGTGETQYF. Written as DNA, the CDR3 is TGTGCCAGCAGCTTACCGGGGACAGGAGAGACCCAGTACTTC.

The chain employs TRBV3-1 (or the pseudogene TRBV3-2) and TRBJ2-5; 8 bases match TRBD2. This CDR3 is built from 14 residues. V dropped 1 base and J dropped 6; count of bases not matched to a gene: 4. Germline V CDR1 and CDR2: LGHDT, YNNKEL (reference sequence). The CDR3 nucleotides are TGTGCCAGCAGCCAAGGCGCGGGGGGCCAGACCCAGTACTTC. It codes for CASSQGAGGQTQYF.

J is TRBJ1-6 and V is TRBV7-8; no clear D. V gave up 3 bases and J gave up 8 bases, with 17 bases separating them. Germline CDR1 SGHVS, CDR2 FQNEAQ. The CDR3 spans 16 residues. The CDR3 is CASSLIVFGDYSPLHF. The CDR3 DNA reads TGTGCCAGCAGCTTGATTGTCTTCGGGGATTATTCACCCCTCCACTTT.

The rearrangement joins TRBV9 to TRBJ1-2; D gene ambiguous. Germline values: CDR1 SGDLS, CDR2 YYNGEE. V was trimmed by 0 bases and J by 4 bases, leaving 13 bases between them. The CDR3 extends over 15 amino acids. CDR3 DNA: TGTGCCAGCAGCGTAGGCTTCGCTACGGGCTATGGCTACACCTTC. This encodes CASSVGFATGYGYTF.

The chain combines TRBV19 with TRBJ2-1; 7 bases line up with TRBD1. The CDR3 totals 16 residues. Trimming removed 5 bases from V and 6 bases from J; junction bases left unmatched: 13. Germline V gene lookup returns CDR1 LNHDA and CDR2 SQIVND (reference sequence). This chain's CDR3 is CASSEWDSLLGNEQFF. CDR3 in DNA: TGTGCCAGTAGTGAGTGGGACAGCCTCTTAGGCAATGAGCAGTTCTTC.

The gene calls are TRBV12-3 or TRBV12-4 and TRBJ1-6; D is uncertain. The germline V and J ends were trimmed by 6 bases and 6 bases, with 3 bases remaining between them. The CDR3 covers 11 residues. The chain's CDR3 is CASRLNSPLHF. The CDR3 DNA reads TGTGCCAGCAGACTTAATTCACCCCTCCACTTT.

On this clone: The junction does not match germline at one end; this may be a read error. The chain couples TRBV28 to TRBJ2-5, with 10 bases identical to TRBD1. From germline, CDR1 is MDHEN and CDR2 SYDVKM. The CDR3 length is 14 residues. CDR3 protein: CAGSQTGGAETQYF. DNA of the CDR3: TGTGCCGGCAGTCAGACAGGGGGCGCGGAGACCCAGTACTTC. Full variable domain (remainder filled in from reference TRBV28 and TRBJ2-5): DVKVTQSSRYLVKRTGEKVFLECVQDMDHENMFWYRQDPGLGLRLIYFSYDVKMKEKGDIPEGYSVSREKKERFSLILESASTNQTSMYLCAGSQTGGAETQYFGPGTRLLVL.

The chain recombines TRBV21-1 with TRBJ1-5. TRBV21-1 is designated a pseudogene. CDR3 length: 13 residues. CDR3 sequence: CASRGSLYQPQHF. The CDR3 coding sequence is TGTGCCAGCAGAGGGAGCCTTTATCAGCCCCAGCATTTT.

The chain uses TRBV10-3 and TRBJ1-1; D is perhaps TRBD1 (6 bases). Germline loops: CDR1 ENHRY, CDR2 SYGVKD. This CDR3 contains 12 residues. V was shortened by 0 bases and J by 10 bases, with 9 bases between the two germline ends. CDR3 DNA: TGTGCCATCAGTGAGTCTGGCAGGGGAGCTTTCTTT. This translates into CAISESGRGAFF.

A note on this clone: Germline and junction disagree at one end, which may indicate a read error. The chain carries TRBV2 and TRBJ1-5; D is undetermined. Germline V CDR1 and CDR2: SNHLY, FYNNEI. The CDR3 runs 16 residues. CDR3 bases: TGTGCCAGCAGGGAAGGACTCGACCGTGGCAATCAGCCCCAGCATTTT. Its translation: CASREGLDRGNQPQHF. The variable domain in full, completed from reference TRBV2 and TRBJ1-5, reads EPEVTQTPSHQVTQMGQEVILRCVPISNHLYFYWYRQILGQKVEFLVSFYNNEISEKSEIFDDQFSVERPDGSNFTLKIRSTKLEDSAMYFCASREGLDRGNQPQHFGDGTRLSIL.

This chain uses TRBV3-1 (or the pseudogene TRBV3-2) with TRBJ1-3; D not resolved. The CDR3 totals 17 residues. The germline V gene encodes CDR1 LGHDT and CDR2 YNNKEL (reference sequence). Trimming removed 0 bases at V and 3 bases at J, with 15 bases between. The CDR3 DNA is TGTGCCAGCAGCCAAGATCGGGTTTCCGTGGGTGGAAACACCATATATTTT. It yields the protein CASSQDRVSVGGNTIYF.

This chain uses TRBV27 with TRBJ2-5, with TRBD1 matching 8 bases. CDR1 and CDR2 (germline): MNHEY, SMNVEV (reference sequence). V shed 4 bases and J 6 bases; nucleotides not matched to a gene: 10. The CDR3 totals 15 residues. CDR3 sequence reads: CASSSLPGGGKTQYF. The CDR3 DNA reads as TGTGCCAGCAGTTCCCTTCCAGGGGGCGGAAAGACCCAGTACTTC.